The clone carrying this T cell receptor (beta chain) was detected many times. Antigen unknown. Two-round multiplex PCR, the amplification method, yielded TCR beta CDR3 from genomic DNA. TRBV and TRBJ genes each had their own specific primers in first-round PCR. TCRdb re-analysed the multiplex PCR reads in MiXCR, keeping a single row per CDR3 protein. Among 51,000 or so distinct CDR3 sequences listed, 30% to 35% were seen once. The data originate from a study of prognosis after radiotherapy for stage I lung cancer. In the study overall: Therapy given concurrently with stereotactic body radiotherapy reached no patient. Study-wide findings and caveats: Reduced unique TCR clone counts were recorded after stereotactic body radiation therapy, with a median of 10,088 versus 6,861.

The germline V gene encodes CDR1 SEHNR and CDR2 FQNEAQ (reference sequence). The CDR3 contains 12 residues. The authors drew approximately 6 milliliters of peripheral blood at each of two time points. This sample comprised PBMCs, obtained before or after stereotactic body radiation therapy (not recorded which). This TCR came from a donor over 45 with non-small cell lung cancer. This chain links TRBV7-9 with TRBJ2-1; 7 bases match TRBD2. Written as DNA, the CDR3 is TGTGCAAGTCGGGGGGCCTACAATGAGCAGTTCTTC. It translates to CASRGAYNEQFF.